Listed below are T cell receptor beta chains from one sample, sequenced in a study of cytomegalovirus exposure and HLA in healthy donors. Repertoires were generated with immunoSEQ multiplex PCR, while TCRdb's copy carries only in-frame clones and drops some. Of 250,000 or so clones in the sample, less than 90% were seen once. Sequenced sample: PBMCs. Every receptor here comes from a man between 18 and 29 years old in good health and CMV-seropositive. Each CDR3 is given with its conserved first and last residue. The order of the fields is J gene, D gene, clone size, CDR3 length, V gene, CDR3 DNA, CDR3 protein. The D gene is left open where the match is weak. Clone sizes are given selectively: once, few, many, or a class where the clone is expanded.

j_gene: TRBJ2-7; d_gene: TRBD2; abundance: .; len: 14; v_gene: TRBV7-9; CDR3nt: TGTGCCAGCAGCTTAGGCGGGAGAATCGACGAGCAGTACTTC; CDR3aa: CASSLGGRIDEQYF
j_gene: TRBJ1-2; d_gene: TRBD1; abundance: .; len: 12; v_gene: TRBV12-5; CDR3nt: TGTGCTAGTGGTACCGAGGACAGGACCGAGAACTTC; CDR3aa: CASGTEDRTENF
j_gene: TRBJ2-7; d_gene: TRBD2; abundance: .; len: 16; v_gene: TRBV10-3; CDR3nt: TGTGCCATCAGCCCGAGAGGGAGCGGGAGTAGTCGGGAGCAGTACTTC; CDR3aa: CAISPRGSGSSREQYF
j_gene: TRBJ1-2; d_gene: TRBD1; abundance: .; len: 15; v_gene: TRBV6-5; CDR3nt: TGTGCCAGCAGTTCCTTCGGACAGGGTGAGGATGGCTACACCTTC; CDR3aa: CASSSFGQGEDGYTF
j_gene: TRBJ2-7; d_gene: .; abundance: .; len: 13; v_gene: TRBV28; CDR3nt: TGTGCCAGCAGTACAAGGATTTCCTACGAGCAGTACTTC; CDR3aa: CASSTRISYEQYF
j_gene: TRBJ2-5; d_gene: .; abundance: .; len: 17; v_gene: TRBV28; CDR3nt: TGTGCCAGCCAACTGCTGGGATGGGGCGGGTACCAAGAGACCCAGTACTTC; CDR3aa: CASQLLGWGGYQETQYF
j_gene: TRBJ2-1; d_gene: TRBD2; abundance: few; len: 14; v_gene: TRBV2; CDR3nt: TGTGCCAGCAGTCGACTAGCGGGAGTTCATGAGCAGTTCTTC; CDR3aa: CASSRLAGVHEQFF
j_gene: TRBJ2-2; d_gene: TRBD2; abundance: .; len: 16; v_gene: TRBV7-9; CDR3nt: TGTGCCAGCTTTCGGAGGGCGGGAGTCAACACCGGGGAGCTGTTTTTT; CDR3aa: CASFRRAGVNTGELFF
j_gene: TRBJ1-1; d_gene: .; abundance: .; len: 15; v_gene: TRBV6-5; CDR3nt: TGTGCCAGCAGTTATCAGACAGGTATGAACACTGAAGCTTTCTTT; CDR3aa: CASSYQTGMNTEAFF
j_gene: TRBJ2-5; d_gene: .; abundance: .; len: 13; v_gene: TRBV14; CDR3nt: TGTGCCAGCAGCCAAGGGAGGGGGGAGACCCAGTACTTC; CDR3aa: CASSQGRGETQYF
j_gene: TRBJ1-1; d_gene: TRBD1; abundance: .; len: 14; v_gene: TRBV6-6; CDR3nt: TGTGCCAGCAGTTATCCCACAGGGGGCACTGAAGCTTTCTTT; CDR3aa: CASSYPTGGTEAFF
j_gene: TRBJ1-5; d_gene: TRBD1; abundance: .; len: 15; v_gene: TRBV7-2; CDR3nt: TGTGCCAGCAGCATCGGACAGGGCGGAAATCAGCCCCAGCATTTT; CDR3aa: CASSIGQGGNQPQHF
j_gene: TRBJ2-1; d_gene: .; abundance: .; len: 14; v_gene: TRBV6-6; CDR3nt: TGTGCCAGCAGTTACTCTCTCCGCTACAATGAGCAGTTCTTC; CDR3aa: CASSYSLRYNEQFF
j_gene: TRBJ1-5; d_gene: .; abundance: .; len: 15; v_gene: TRBV30; CDR3nt: TGTGCCTGGAGTGTACAAGGGGCTAGCAATCAGCCCCAGCATTTT; CDR3aa: CAWSVQGASNQPQHF
j_gene: TRBJ1-1; d_gene: TRBD1; abundance: .; len: 15; v_gene: TRBV27; CDR3nt: TGTGCCAGCAGTTTCGGGACAGAAGCGAACACTGAAGCTTTCTTT; CDR3aa: CASSFGTEANTEAFF
j_gene: TRBJ1-1; d_gene: .; abundance: .; len: 15; v_gene: TRBV27; CDR3nt: TGTGCCAGCAGTCTCCGGGGCCAAAGAGGGACTGAAGCTTTCTTT; CDR3aa: CASSLRGQRGTEAFF
j_gene: TRBJ1-5; d_gene: .; abundance: .; len: 19; v_gene: TRBV7-9; CDR3nt: TGTGCCAGCAGCTTAACCCGGTTTCCCCAGGAGGGTCTTCTGCAGCCCCAGCATTTT; CDR3aa: CASSLTRFPQEGLLQPQHF
j_gene: TRBJ2-1; d_gene: .; abundance: .; len: 14; v_gene: TRBV7-6; CDR3nt: TGTGCCAGCAGCTTAGCGGGCGATTACAATGAGCAGTTCTTC; CDR3aa: CASSLAGDYNEQFF
j_gene: TRBJ2-7; d_gene: TRBD1; abundance: .; len: 14; v_gene: TRBV28; CDR3nt: TGTGCCAGCGTACAGGGGGCAGATCTCTACGAGCAGTACTTC; CDR3aa: CASVQGADLYEQYF
j_gene: TRBJ2-1; d_gene: TRBD2; abundance: .; len: 13; v_gene: TRBV2; CDR3nt: TGTGCCGCGGGACTATCGACCTACAATGAGCAGTTCTTC; CDR3aa: CAAGLSTYNEQFF
j_gene: TRBJ2-1; d_gene: .; abundance: .; len: 15; v_gene: TRBV6-5; CDR3nt: TGTGCCAGCAGCCCCACTCGACTAGTTAACAATGAGCAGTTCTTC; CDR3aa: CASSPTRLVNNEQFF
j_gene: TRBJ2-7; d_gene: .; abundance: .; len: 14; v_gene: TRBV5-1; CDR3nt: TGCGCCAGCAGAGGGGCGGACAGCTCCTACGAGCAGTACTTC; CDR3aa: CASRGADSSYEQYF
j_gene: TRBJ1-5; d_gene: TRBD1; abundance: once; len: 17; v_gene: TRBV4-1; CDR3nt: TGCGCCAGCAGCCAAACACCGGGACAGGGGAACAATCAGCCCCAGCATTTT; CDR3aa: CASSQTPGQGNNQPQHF
j_gene: TRBJ2-5; d_gene: .; abundance: .; len: 13; v_gene: TRBV6-1; CDR3nt: TGTGCCAGCAGGAGGGGTGCGGTGGAGACCCAGTACTTC; CDR3aa: CASRRGAVETQYF
j_gene: TRBJ2-2; d_gene: .; abundance: .; len: 14; v_gene: TRBV15; CDR3nt: TGTGCCACCAGCAGAGGCACAGTCACCGGGGAGCTGTTTTTT; CDR3aa: CATSRGTVTGELFF
j_gene: TRBJ1-2; d_gene: .; abundance: .; len: 14; v_gene: TRBV27; CDR3nt: TGTGCCAGCAGTTTATCGCTTGGGGTCGGCGGCTACACCTTC; CDR3aa: CASSLSLGVGGYTF
j_gene: TRBJ1-1; d_gene: TRBD1; abundance: once; len: 15; v_gene: TRBV7-9; CDR3nt: TGTGCCAGCAGCTTTCGGACAGGGAGGAACACTGAAGCTTTCTTT; CDR3aa: CASSFRTGRNTEAFF
j_gene: TRBJ2-7; d_gene: TRBD2; abundance: .; len: 13; v_gene: TRBV28; CDR3nt: TGTGCCAGCAGGAGCCCGGGGCGGGGGGAGCAGTACTTC; CDR3aa: CASRSPGRGEQYF
j_gene: TRBJ2-1; d_gene: TRBD2; abundance: .; len: 15; v_gene: TRBV7-9; CDR3nt: TGTGCCAGCAGCTTAGTAGCGGGAGAGGGCAATGAGCAGTTCTTC; CDR3aa: CASSLVAGEGNEQFF
j_gene: TRBJ1-5; d_gene: .; abundance: .; len: 14; v_gene: TRBV6-4; CDR3nt: TGTGCCAGCAGTGAAACGGTGACCAATCAGCCCCAGCATTTT; CDR3aa: CASSETVTNQPQHF
j_gene: TRBJ1-3; d_gene: .; abundance: .; len: 16; v_gene: TRBV7-2; CDR3nt: TGTGCCAGCGGCAATGGGCGGGGGACTTCTGGAAACACCATATATTTT; CDR3aa: CASGNGRGTSGNTIYF
j_gene: TRBJ2-3; d_gene: TRBD2; abundance: .; len: 15; v_gene: TRBV10-3; CDR3nt: TGTGCCATCAGTCCTAGCGGGAGGGCAACAGATACGCAGTATTTT; CDR3aa: CAISPSGRATDTQYF
j_gene: TRBJ2-1; d_gene: TRBD2; abundance: .; len: 16; v_gene: TRBV7-8; CDR3nt: TGTGCCAGCAGCACGACTAGCGGGAAGTACTACAATGAGCAGTTCTTC; CDR3aa: CASSTTSGKYYNEQFF
j_gene: TRBJ2-7; d_gene: TRBD1; abundance: .; len: 13; v_gene: TRBV6-5; CDR3nt: TGTGCCAGCAGGGGACAGGGGGCCAACGAGCAGTACTTC; CDR3aa: CASRGQGANEQYF
j_gene: TRBJ2-7; d_gene: .; abundance: .; len: 15; v_gene: TRBV6-5; CDR3nt: TGTGCCAGCAGTTACTCCGGGGCACCGGGCCACGAGCAGTACTTC; CDR3aa: CASSYSGAPGHEQYF
j_gene: TRBJ2-1; d_gene: TRBD2; abundance: few; len: 17; v_gene: TRBV29-1; CDR3nt: TGCAGCGTCCTACCCCCCTCGACTAGCGGGACCTACAATGAGCAGTTCTTC; CDR3aa: CSVLPPSTSGTYNEQFF
j_gene: TRBJ2-2; d_gene: TRBD1; abundance: .; len: 15; v_gene: TRBV5-8; CDR3nt: TGTGCCAGCAGCCTCCGGGACAGGGCCGTCGGGGAGCTGTTTTTT; CDR3aa: CASSLRDRAVGELFF
j_gene: TRBJ2-7; d_gene: .; abundance: .; len: 13; v_gene: TRBV15; CDR3nt: TGTGCCACCAGGCCTCCAAGCTCCTACGAGCAGTACTTC; CDR3aa: CATRPPSSYEQYF
j_gene: TRBJ2-2; d_gene: TRBD2; abundance: .; len: 15; v_gene: TRBV19; CDR3nt: TGTGCCAGTAGTGAGGTAGCGGGGAACACCGGGGAGCTGTTTTTT; CDR3aa: CASSEVAGNTGELFF
j_gene: TRBJ1-2; d_gene: TRBD1; abundance: .; len: 17; v_gene: TRBV27; CDR3nt: TGTGCCAGCAGCCCCGGGACAGGGGGCCTCGAGCCTTACGGCTACACCTTC; CDR3aa: CASSPGTGGLEPYGYTF
j_gene: TRBJ2-7; d_gene: .; abundance: .; len: 14; v_gene: TRBV6-5; CDR3nt: TGTGCCAGCAGTTACATACAGGGTGACTACGAGCAGTACTTC; CDR3aa: CASSYIQGDYEQYF
j_gene: TRBJ1-1; d_gene: .; abundance: .; len: 11; v_gene: TRBV10-2; CDR3nt: TGCGCCAGCAGGGGGAACACTGAAGCTTTCTTT; CDR3aa: CASRGNTEAFF
j_gene: TRBJ1-3; d_gene: .; abundance: .; len: 14; v_gene: TRBV5-1; CDR3nt: TGCGCCAGCAGCTTGACGAGCTCTGGAAACACCATATATTTT; CDR3aa: CASSLTSSGNTIYF
j_gene: TRBJ1-5; d_gene: .; abundance: .; len: 15; v_gene: TRBV9; CDR3nt: TGTGCCAGCAGGAGACGAGAGGGGGGCAATCAGCCCCAGCATTTT; CDR3aa: CASRRREGGNQPQHF
j_gene: TRBJ2-7; d_gene: .; abundance: .; len: 13; v_gene: TRBV5-4; CDR3nt: TGTGCCAGCAGCAAGGCCCCAGACTACGAGCAGTACTTC; CDR3aa: CASSKAPDYEQYF
j_gene: TRBJ1-1; d_gene: .; abundance: .; len: 11; v_gene: TRBV28; CDR3nt: TGTGCCAGCAGTTTAGCAGTGGAAGCTTTCTTT; CDR3aa: CASSLAVEAFF
j_gene: TRBJ2-2; d_gene: .; abundance: .; len: 15; v_gene: TRBV2; CDR3nt: TGTGCCAGCAGGGAGACAGGAGGTAACACCGGGGAGCTGTTTTTT; CDR3aa: CASRETGGNTGELFF
j_gene: TRBJ1-5; d_gene: .; abundance: once; len: 15; v_gene: TRBV18; CDR3nt: TGTGCCAGCTCACCCTTGCAGACACTCAATCAGCCCCAGCATTTT; CDR3aa: CASSPLQTLNQPQHF